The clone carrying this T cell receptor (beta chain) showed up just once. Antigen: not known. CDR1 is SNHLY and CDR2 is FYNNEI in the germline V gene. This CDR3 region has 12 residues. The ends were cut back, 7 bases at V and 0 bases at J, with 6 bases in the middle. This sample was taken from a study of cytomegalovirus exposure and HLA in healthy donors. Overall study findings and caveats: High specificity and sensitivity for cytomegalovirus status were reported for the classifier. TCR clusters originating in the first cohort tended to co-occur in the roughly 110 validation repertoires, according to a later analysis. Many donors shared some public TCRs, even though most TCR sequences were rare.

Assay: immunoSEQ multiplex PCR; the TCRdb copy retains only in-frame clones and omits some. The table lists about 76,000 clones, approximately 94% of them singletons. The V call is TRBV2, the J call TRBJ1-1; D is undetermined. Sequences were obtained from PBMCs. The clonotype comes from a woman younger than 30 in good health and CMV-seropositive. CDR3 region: CASIRVNTEAFF. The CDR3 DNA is TGTGCCAGCATCCGGGTGAACACTGAAGCTTTCTTT.